The clone carrying this TCR beta chain turned up a few times. Its target is unknown. As it was prepared, the TCRbeta library received unique molecular identifiers. TCRdb independently ran MiXCR on the PCR reads; one entry per CDR3 protein. The sample records about 340,000 distinct CDR3 sequences, about a sixth being singletons. Germline assignment: CDR1 SEHNR and CDR2 FQNEAQ (reference sequence). V lost 6 bases to trimming and J lost 1 base; unmatched junction nucleotides: 11. CDR3 length equals 17 residues. This sample is drawn from a study of T-cell reconstitution after alpha-beta-depleted transplantation in children. Study findings and constraints: Once a year had passed after transplant, T-cell counts and diversity came mostly from newly produced T cells. Reportedly, only several hundred clones from non-depleted graft cells drove alpha-beta T-cell counts at about two months. High day-60 TCRbeta diversity in some patients came from surviving recipient T cells and thymic progenitors.

The clonotype comes from a male patient between 2 and 10 years old who had a stem cell transplant for acute lymphoblastic leukemia, so the T cells may come from the graft donor. Sequenced material: PBMCs, mostly from graft donor cells, taken 360 days after TCRalphabeta/CD19-depleted stem cell transplant. The chain links TRBV7-9 to TRBJ2-4, with 8 bases aligning to TRBD2. CDR3 in amino acids: CASSFSGVVRAKNIQYF. CDR3 nucleotide sequence: TGTGCCAGCAGTTTTAGCGGGGTTGTGAGGGCCAAAAACATTCAGTACTTC.